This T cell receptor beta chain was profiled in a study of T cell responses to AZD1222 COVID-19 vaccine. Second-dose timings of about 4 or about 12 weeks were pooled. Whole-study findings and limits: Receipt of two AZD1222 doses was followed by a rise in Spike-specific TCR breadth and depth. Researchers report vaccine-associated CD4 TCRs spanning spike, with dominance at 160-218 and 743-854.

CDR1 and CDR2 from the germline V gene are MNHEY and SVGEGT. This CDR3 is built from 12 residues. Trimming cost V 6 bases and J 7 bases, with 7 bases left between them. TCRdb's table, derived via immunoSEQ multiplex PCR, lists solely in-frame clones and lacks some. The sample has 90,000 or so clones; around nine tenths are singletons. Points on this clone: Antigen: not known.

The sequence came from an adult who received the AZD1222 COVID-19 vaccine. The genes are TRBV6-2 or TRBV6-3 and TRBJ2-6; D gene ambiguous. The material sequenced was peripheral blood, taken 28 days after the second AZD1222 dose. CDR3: CASSQVANVLTF. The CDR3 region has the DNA TGTGCCAGCAGCCAGGTCGCCAACGTCCTGACTTTC.